This T cell receptor (beta chain) is drawn from a study of patients and donors after allogeneic stem cell transplantation. The CDR3 runs to 15 residues. Trimming removed 5 bases from V and 5 bases from J, with 16 bases in between. CDR1 is MNHEY and CDR2 is SMNVEV in the germline V gene (reference sequence). This clonotype has a count of ten or more. TCRdb recomputed calls from the RT-PCR reads with MiXCR, one row per CDR3 protein. The sample consists of 10,000 or so distinct CDR3 sequences, approximately 5.9% of them appearing once. The V and J genes are TRBV27 and TRBJ1-5; D might be TRBD1 (6 bases). The specimen was blood, either unsorted or a sorted T cell fraction (not recorded which). The source is a human donor who was either an allogeneic HSCT recipient or a stem cell or donor lymphocyte infusion donor (not recorded which). It is not recorded whose cells these are; they may come from a transplant donor. The CDR3 loop reads CASSRRRGADQPQHF. CDR3 nucleotides: TGTGCCAGCAGTCGAAGACGGGGGGCGGATCAGCCCCAGCATTTT.